This is a list of T cell receptor beta chains from one sample in a study of shared clonotypes between healthy human individuals. TCRdb's copy holds only in-frame clones and misses some; the assay was immunoSEQ multiplex PCR. The sample comprises around 700,000 clones, around 92% of which are singletons, and roughly 24% rests with the top ten. Sequenced: naive CD8+ T cells sorted from blood. The receptors were sampled from a man aged 30 to 39 in good health. Each CDR3 is given with its conserved first and last residue. The D gene is left open where the match is weak. Clone size is stated in some rows and not others, as once, few, many or a class when expanded.

CDR3aa: CASSLDRGGTEAFF
CDR3nt: TGTGCCAGCAGTTTGGACAGGGGAGGCACTGAAGCTTTCTTT
abundance: NA
j_gene: TRBJ1-1
d_gene: TRBD1
v_gene: TRBV28

CDR3aa: CASSQGLSGGIQETQYF
CDR3nt: TGCGCCAGCAGCCAGGGACTTAGCGGGGGTATTCAAGAGACCCAGTACTTC
abundance: once
j_gene: TRBJ2-5
d_gene: TRBD2
v_gene: TRBV4-1

CDR3aa: CASSLGGYPQAWTGELFF
CDR3nt: TGTGCCAGCAGCTTAGGGGGATACCCCCAAGCTTGGACCGGGGAGCTGTTTTTT
abundance: NA
j_gene: TRBJ2-2
d_gene: NA
v_gene: TRBV7-9

CDR3aa: CASSQVFDNPEQYF
CDR3nt: TGTGCCAGCAGCCAAGTGTTTGACAACCCCGAGCAGTACTTC
abundance: few
j_gene: TRBJ2-7
d_gene: NA
v_gene: TRBV14

CDR3aa: CASSFVQGWDGELFF
CDR3nt: TGTGCCAGCAGCTTTGTCCAGGGATGGGACGGGGAGCTGTTTTTT
abundance: NA
j_gene: TRBJ2-2
d_gene: NA
v_gene: TRBV5-4

CDR3aa: CASSPTGVEGETQYF
CDR3nt: TGCGCCAGCAGTCCGACAGGGGTGGAGGGAGAGACCCAGTACTTC
abundance: NA
j_gene: TRBJ2-5
d_gene: TRBD1
v_gene: TRBV10-1

CDR3aa: CASSTYRAYEQYF
CDR3nt: TGTGCCAGCAGTACATACAGAGCGTACGAGCAGTACTTC
abundance: NA
j_gene: TRBJ2-7
d_gene: NA
v_gene: TRBV27

CDR3aa: CASSPGSYQPQHF
CDR3nt: TGTGCCAGCAGCCCCGGGAGCTATCAGCCCCAGCATTTT
abundance: NA
j_gene: TRBJ1-5
d_gene: NA
v_gene: TRBV7-6

CDR3aa: CASSSYDTQYF
CDR3nt: TGTGCCAGCAGCTCTTATGATACGCAGTATTTT
abundance: NA
j_gene: TRBJ2-3
d_gene: NA
v_gene: TRBV7-9

CDR3aa: CASNPRDRDCYEQYF
CDR3nt: TGTGCCAGCAACCCGAGGGACAGGGACTGTTACGAGCAGTACTTC
abundance: NA
j_gene: TRBJ2-7
d_gene: TRBD1
v_gene: TRBV6-5

CDR3aa: CASSKGQGSSMGQYF
CDR3nt: TGTGCCAGTAGTAAAGGACAGGGTTCTTCCATGGGGCAGTATTTT
abundance: NA
j_gene: TRBJ2-3
d_gene: TRBD1
v_gene: TRBV19

CDR3aa: CASSLGLSSYNEQFF
CDR3nt: TGTGCCAGCAGCTTAGGGCTCAGCTCCTACAATGAGCAGTTCTTC
abundance: NA
j_gene: TRBJ2-1
d_gene: NA
v_gene: TRBV11-2

CDR3aa: CASSVAGGVPSGANVLTF
CDR3nt: TGTGCCAGCAGCGTCGCCGGAGGGGTTCCGTCTGGGGCCAACGTCCTGACTTTC
abundance: NA
j_gene: TRBJ2-6
d_gene: NA
v_gene: TRBV9

CDR3aa: CASSWDPQGSADTQYF
CDR3nt: TGTGCCAGCAGCTGGGACCCACAGGGTAGCGCAGATACGCAGTATTTT
abundance: NA
j_gene: TRBJ2-3
d_gene: NA
v_gene: TRBV7-3

CDR3aa: CASSLAGTGGFTNTGELFF
CDR3nt: TGTGCCAGCAGCTTAGCGGGGACAGGGGGCTTTACGAACACCGGGGAGCTGTTTTTT
abundance: NA
j_gene: TRBJ2-2
d_gene: TRBD1
v_gene: TRBV7-9

CDR3aa: CASSAGGDYEQYF
CDR3nt: TGTGCCAGTAGTGCAGGGGGGGACTACGAGCAGTACTTC
abundance: NA
j_gene: TRBJ2-7
d_gene: NA
v_gene: TRBV19

CDR3aa: CASSLAGAIYEQYF
CDR3nt: TGTGCCAGCAGTTTAGCCGGGGCCATCTACGAGCAGTACTTC
abundance: NA
j_gene: TRBJ2-7
d_gene: NA
v_gene: TRBV28

CDR3aa: CAISGRAENTGELFF
CDR3nt: TGTGCCATCAGTGGGCGGGCAGAGAACACCGGGGAGCTGTTTTTT
abundance: NA
j_gene: TRBJ2-2
d_gene: NA
v_gene: TRBV10-3

CDR3aa: CASSSDRNTEAFF
CDR3nt: TGTGCCAGCAGCTCTGACAGGAACACTGAAGCTTTCTTT
abundance: NA
j_gene: TRBJ1-1
d_gene: NA
v_gene: TRBV7-9

CDR3aa: CAWKLGSGPLYEQYF
CDR3nt: TGTGCCTGGAAGCTCGGGTCCGGGCCTCTCTACGAGCAGTACTTC
abundance: once
j_gene: TRBJ2-7
d_gene: NA
v_gene: TRBV30

CDR3aa: CASSLAHSNTEAFF
CDR3nt: TGTGCCAGCAGTTTAGCACACTCGAACACTGAAGCTTTCTTT
abundance: NA
j_gene: TRBJ1-1
d_gene: NA
v_gene: TRBV28

CDR3aa: CASSLSPYEQYF
CDR3nt: TGTGCCAGCAGCTTAAGTCCCTACGAGCAGTACTTC
abundance: NA
j_gene: TRBJ2-7
d_gene: NA
v_gene: TRBV7-9

CDR3aa: CASSLSLDRGEQFF
CDR3nt: TGTGCCAGCAGTTTATCCCTGGACAGGGGTGAGCAGTTCTTC
abundance: NA
j_gene: TRBJ2-1
d_gene: TRBD1
v_gene: TRBV27

CDR3aa: CASRGRSGTDTQYF
CDR3nt: TGTGCCAGCAGAGGCAGGAGTGGCACAGATACGCAGTATTTT
abundance: NA
j_gene: TRBJ2-3
d_gene: NA
v_gene: TRBV2

CDR3aa: CASSPSTDTQYF
CDR3nt: TGTGCCAGCAGTCCGAGCACAGATACGCAGTATTTT
abundance: NA
j_gene: TRBJ2-3
d_gene: NA
v_gene: TRBV27

CDR3aa: CASSDTGGIPKEAFF
CDR3nt: TGTGCCAGCAGCGACACAGGGGGAATACCTAAGGAAGCTTTCTTT
abundance: NA
j_gene: TRBJ1-1
d_gene: TRBD1
v_gene: TRBV7-6

CDR3aa: CASSLWASGRTDTQYF
CDR3nt: TGTGCCAGCAGCTTATGGGCTAGCGGGCGCACAGATACGCAGTATTTT
abundance: NA
j_gene: TRBJ2-3
d_gene: TRBD2
v_gene: TRBV13

CDR3aa: CASSADNTEAFF
CDR3nt: TGTGCCAGTAGTGCAGACAACACTGAAGCTTTCTTT
abundance: many
j_gene: TRBJ1-1
d_gene: NA
v_gene: TRBV19

CDR3aa: CATRGQGTDTQYF
CDR3nt: TGTGCCACCCGCGGTCAGGGCACAGATACGCAGTATTTT
abundance: NA
j_gene: TRBJ2-3
d_gene: NA
v_gene: TRBV15

CDR3aa: CASSAGTGGNGYTF
CDR3nt: TGTGCCAGCAGTGCTGGGACAGGGGGCAATGGCTACACCTTC
abundance: NA
j_gene: TRBJ1-2
d_gene: TRBD1
v_gene: TRBV2

CDR3aa: CASSVAKAMPPEKLFF
CDR3nt: TGTGCCAGCAGCGTAGCCAAAGCGATGCCCCCTGAAAAACTGTTTTTT
abundance: NA
j_gene: TRBJ1-4
d_gene: NA
v_gene: TRBV9

CDR3aa: CAGSGRTPAKNIQYF
CDR3nt: TGTGCCGGAAGCGGGAGGACCCCAGCCAAAAACATTCAGTACTTC
abundance: NA
j_gene: TRBJ2-4
d_gene: TRBD2
v_gene: TRBV2

CDR3aa: CASGEVSSYNEQFF
CDR3nt: TGTGCCAGCGGGGAGGTGAGCTCCTACAATGAGCAGTTCTTC
abundance: NA
j_gene: TRBJ2-1
d_gene: NA
v_gene: TRBV27

CDR3aa: CASSHLEVAGGSNEQFF
CDR3nt: TGCGCCAGCAGCCACCTTGAGGTAGCGGGAGGAAGCAATGAGCAGTTCTTC
abundance: NA
j_gene: TRBJ2-1
d_gene: TRBD2
v_gene: TRBV4-1

CDR3aa: CASSLPPGQGLLNEQYF
CDR3nt: TGTGCCAGCAGCTTGCCGCCGGGACAGGGGCTTTTGAACGAGCAGTACTTC
abundance: once
j_gene: TRBJ2-7
d_gene: TRBD1
v_gene: TRBV5-4

CDR3aa: CASSLSQGQETQYF
CDR3nt: TGTGCCAGCAGCTTATCTCAGGGGCAAGAGACCCAGTACTTC
abundance: NA
j_gene: TRBJ2-5
d_gene: NA
v_gene: TRBV7-9

CDR3aa: CASSQEASIYEQYF
CDR3nt: TGTGCCAGCAGCCAAGAGGCTAGCATTTACGAGCAGTACTTC
abundance: NA
j_gene: TRBJ2-7
d_gene: NA
v_gene: TRBV4-2

CDR3aa: CASSQGVPIYNEQFF
CDR3nt: TGTGCCAGCAGCCAAGGAGTGCCCATATACAATGAGCAGTTCTTC
abundance: NA
j_gene: TRBJ2-1
d_gene: NA
v_gene: TRBV14

CDR3aa: CASSPYLTYEQYF
CDR3nt: TGCGCCAGCAGTCCATATCTCACCTACGAGCAGTACTTC
abundance: once
j_gene: TRBJ2-7
d_gene: NA
v_gene: TRBV4-1

CDR3aa: CASSLSGGSFTGELFF
CDR3nt: TGTGCCAGTAGCTTGAGTGGCGGGAGTTTTACCGGGGAGCTGTTTTTT
abundance: NA
j_gene: TRBJ2-2
d_gene: TRBD2
v_gene: TRBV11-2

CDR3aa: CASSPRGSGVVGEAFF
CDR3nt: TGTGCCAGCAGCCCCAGGGGGTCCGGCGTCGTAGGTGAAGCTTTCTTT
abundance: once
j_gene: TRBJ1-1
d_gene: TRBD1
v_gene: TRBV7-9

CDR3aa: CASSERVSSYEQYF
CDR3nt: TGTGCCAGCAGTGAAAGGGTCAGCTCCTACGAGCAGTACTTC
abundance: few
j_gene: TRBJ2-7
d_gene: NA
v_gene: TRBV27

CDR3aa: CASSQQREGEEEQYF
CDR3nt: TGTGCCAGCAGCCAACAGCGGGAGGGCGAAGAAGAGCAGTACTTC
abundance: NA
j_gene: TRBJ2-7
d_gene: TRBD2
v_gene: TRBV7-9

CDR3aa: CASSLELAELYNEQFF
CDR3nt: TGTGCCAGCAGCTTAGAACTAGCGGAACTATACAATGAGCAGTTCTTC
abundance: NA
j_gene: TRBJ2-1
d_gene: TRBD2
v_gene: TRBV7-8

CDR3aa: CASSTDVNAGNQPQHF
CDR3nt: TGTGCCAGCAGTACCGACGTCAATGCGGGCAATCAGCCCCAGCATTTT
abundance: once
j_gene: TRBJ1-5
d_gene: NA
v_gene: TRBV6-6

CDR3aa: CASSAKALAGGVGELFF
CDR3nt: TGTGCCAGCAGTGCAAAAGCTCTAGCGGGAGGGGTCGGGGAGCTGTTTTTT
abundance: NA
j_gene: TRBJ2-2
d_gene: TRBD2
v_gene: TRBV6-1

CDR3aa: CASSLGGVGNQPQHF
CDR3nt: TGTGCCAGCAGCTTAGGTGGGGTGGGCAATCAGCCCCAGCATTTT
abundance: NA
j_gene: TRBJ1-5
d_gene: NA
v_gene: TRBV11-2

CDR3aa: CASSQRTSGSYEQYF
CDR3nt: TGTGCCAGCAGTCAACGGACTAGCGGCTCCTACGAGCAGTACTTC
abundance: NA
j_gene: TRBJ2-7
d_gene: TRBD2
v_gene: TRBV27

CDR3aa: CASRKGNEQFF
CDR3nt: TGCGCCAGCAGAAAAGGCAATGAGCAGTTCTTC
abundance: once
j_gene: TRBJ2-1
d_gene: NA
v_gene: TRBV10-2

CDR3aa: CASSIGLPLVGEQYF
CDR3nt: TGTGCCAGCAGTATCGGACTCCCGCTAGTGGGGGAGCAGTACTTC
abundance: NA
j_gene: TRBJ2-7
d_gene: NA
v_gene: TRBV27

CDR3aa: CASSRDFTYNEQFF
CDR3nt: TGTGCCAGCAGCCGGGACTTCACCTACAATGAGCAGTTCTTC
abundance: NA
j_gene: TRBJ2-1
d_gene: NA
v_gene: TRBV14

CDR3aa: CASRGYRDRGTSWQTQYF
CDR3nt: TGTGCCAGCAGGGGATACCGGGACAGGGGGACTAGTTGGCAGACCCAGTACTTC
abundance: NA
j_gene: TRBJ2-5
d_gene: TRBD1
v_gene: TRBV27

CDR3aa: CASSGGQLTNYGYTF
CDR3nt: TGTGCCAGCAGCGGAGGACAGCTAACTAACTATGGCTACACCTTC
abundance: NA
j_gene: TRBJ1-2
d_gene: NA
v_gene: TRBV7-9

CDR3aa: CASSRGEEQFF
CDR3nt: TGCGCCAGCAGCCGAGGGGAAGAGCAGTTCTTC
abundance: NA
j_gene: TRBJ2-1
d_gene: NA
v_gene: TRBV5-1

CDR3aa: CASSPGSYEQYF
CDR3nt: TGTGCCAGCAGCCCAGGGTCCTACGAGCAGTACTTC
abundance: NA
j_gene: TRBJ2-7
d_gene: NA
v_gene: TRBV7-6

CDR3aa: CASSEGSPETQYF
CDR3nt: TGTGCCAGCAGCGAGGGCAGCCCGGAGACCCAGTACTTC
abundance: NA
j_gene: TRBJ2-5
d_gene: NA
v_gene: TRBV9